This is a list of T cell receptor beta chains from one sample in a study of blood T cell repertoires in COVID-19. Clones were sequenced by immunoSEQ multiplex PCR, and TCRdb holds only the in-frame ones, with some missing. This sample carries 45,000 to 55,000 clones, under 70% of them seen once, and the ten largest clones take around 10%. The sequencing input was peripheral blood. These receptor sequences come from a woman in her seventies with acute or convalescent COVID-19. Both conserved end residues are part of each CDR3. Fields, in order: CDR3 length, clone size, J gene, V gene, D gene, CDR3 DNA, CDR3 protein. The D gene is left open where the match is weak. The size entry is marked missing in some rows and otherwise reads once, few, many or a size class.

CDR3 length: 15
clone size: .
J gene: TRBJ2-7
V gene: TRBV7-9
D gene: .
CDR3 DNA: TGTGCCAGCAGCCCCCTGTGGGGGGATCGAGGCGAGCAGTACTTC
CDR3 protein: CASSPLWGDRGEQYF

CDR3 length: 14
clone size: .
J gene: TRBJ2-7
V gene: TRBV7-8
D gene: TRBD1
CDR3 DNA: TGTGCCAGCAGCTTAGTCAGGGGGCCCTACGAGCAGTACTTC
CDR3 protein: CASSLVRGPYEQYF

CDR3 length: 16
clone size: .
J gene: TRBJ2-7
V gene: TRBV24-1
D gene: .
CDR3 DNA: TGTGCCACTCGGGCTAGCCAAGGATTATACTCCTACGAGCAGTACTTC
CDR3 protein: CATRASQGLYSYEQYF

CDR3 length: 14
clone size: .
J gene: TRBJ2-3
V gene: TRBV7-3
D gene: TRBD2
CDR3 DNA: TGTGCCAGCAGCTCGGGGGGGAACACAGATACGCAGTATTTT
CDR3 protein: CASSSGGNTDTQYF

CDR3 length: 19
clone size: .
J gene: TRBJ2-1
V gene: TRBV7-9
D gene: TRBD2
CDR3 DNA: TGTGCCAGCAGCTCGAGCGGGAGGGCCGTACGCCTCCCGTACAATGAGCAGTTCTTC
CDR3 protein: CASSSSGRAVRLPYNEQFF

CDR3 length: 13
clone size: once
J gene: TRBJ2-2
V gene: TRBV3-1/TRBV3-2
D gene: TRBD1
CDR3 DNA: TGTGCCAGCAGGACAGGGGGCAACGGGGAGCTGTTTTTT
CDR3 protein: CASRTGGNGELFF

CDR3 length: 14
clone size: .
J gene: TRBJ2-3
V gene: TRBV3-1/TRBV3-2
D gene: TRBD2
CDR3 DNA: TGTGCCAGCAGCCAAGGAGCGGGGGGAGATACGCAGTATTTT
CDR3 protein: CASSQGAGGDTQYF

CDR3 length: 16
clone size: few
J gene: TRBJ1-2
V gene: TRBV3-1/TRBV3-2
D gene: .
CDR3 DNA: TGTGCCAGCAGCCAAAGCGCAGGGCCAAGACTCTATGGCTACACCTTC
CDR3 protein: CASSQSAGPRLYGYTF

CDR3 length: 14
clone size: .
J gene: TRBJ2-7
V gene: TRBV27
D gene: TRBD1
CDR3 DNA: TGTGCCAGCAGTCCAACGGACAGGGACAGGAAGCAGTACTTC
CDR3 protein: CASSPTDRDRKQYF

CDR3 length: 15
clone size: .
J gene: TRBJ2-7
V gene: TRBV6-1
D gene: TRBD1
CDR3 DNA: TGTGCCAGCAGTGAAGGGGAGGACAGGGGCTACGAGCAGTACTTC
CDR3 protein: CASSEGEDRGYEQYF

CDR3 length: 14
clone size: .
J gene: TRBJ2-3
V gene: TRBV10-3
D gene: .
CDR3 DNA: TGTGCCGGCCGACCGGGTCTAGACACAGATACGCAGTATTTT
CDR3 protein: CAGRPGLDTDTQYF

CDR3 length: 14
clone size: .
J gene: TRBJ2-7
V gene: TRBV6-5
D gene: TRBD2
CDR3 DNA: TGTGCCAGCAGAGGACTAGCGGGAGGAGACGAGCAGTACTTC
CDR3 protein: CASRGLAGGDEQYF

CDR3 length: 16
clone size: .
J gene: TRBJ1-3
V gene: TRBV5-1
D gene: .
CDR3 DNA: TGCGCCAGCAGCCCGACGGCCGGGGAAGGAGGAAACACCATATATTTT
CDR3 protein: CASSPTAGEGGNTIYF

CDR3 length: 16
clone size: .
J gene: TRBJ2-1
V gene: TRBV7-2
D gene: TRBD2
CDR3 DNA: TGTGCCAGCAGCCCCCAGGCGGGAGTCTCCTACAATGAGCAGTTCTTC
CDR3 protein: CASSPQAGVSYNEQFF

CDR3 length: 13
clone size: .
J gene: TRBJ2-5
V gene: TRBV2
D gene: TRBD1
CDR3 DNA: TGTGCCAGCAGTTTGGACAGGGGCGAGACCCAGTACTTC
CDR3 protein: CASSLDRGETQYF

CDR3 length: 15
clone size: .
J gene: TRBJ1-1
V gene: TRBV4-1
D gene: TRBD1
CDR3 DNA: TGCGCCAGCAGGGGTGGGACAGGTAGTGACACTGAAGCTTTCTTT
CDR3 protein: CASRGGTGSDTEAFF

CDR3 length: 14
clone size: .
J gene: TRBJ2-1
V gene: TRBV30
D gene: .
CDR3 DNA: TGTGCCGGGATCAGTAGCGGCTCCTACAATGAGCAGTTCTTC
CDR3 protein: CAGISSGSYNEQFF

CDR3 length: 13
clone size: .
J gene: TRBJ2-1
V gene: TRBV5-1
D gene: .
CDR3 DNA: TGCGCCAGCAGCCTGCAGAACGGGAATGAGCAGTTCTTC
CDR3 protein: CASSLQNGNEQFF

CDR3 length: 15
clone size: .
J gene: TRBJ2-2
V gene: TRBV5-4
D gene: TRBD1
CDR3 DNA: TGTGCCAGCAGCTACCAGGGGGTGGAGGCCGGGGAGCTGTTTTTT
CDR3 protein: CASSYQGVEAGELFF

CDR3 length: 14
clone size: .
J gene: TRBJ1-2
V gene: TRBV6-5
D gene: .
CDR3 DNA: TGTGCCAGCAGTAGAGAATTCAGAGGGGGTGGCTACACCTTC
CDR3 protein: CASSREFRGGGYTF

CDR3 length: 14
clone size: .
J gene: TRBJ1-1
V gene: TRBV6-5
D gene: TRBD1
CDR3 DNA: TGTGCCAGCGGGCGGGACAGTTCGAACACTGAAGCTTTCTTT
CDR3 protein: CASGRDSSNTEAFF

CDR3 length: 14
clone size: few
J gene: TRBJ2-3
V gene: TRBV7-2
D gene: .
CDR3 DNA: TGTGCCAGCAGCTTATTGGGCTTATTAGATACGCAGTATTTT
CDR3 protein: CASSLLGLLDTQYF

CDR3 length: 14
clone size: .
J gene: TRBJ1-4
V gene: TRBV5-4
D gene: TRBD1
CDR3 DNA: TGTGCCAGCAGCCCGGGACAGGGTCGCGAAAAACTGTTTTTT
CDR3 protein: CASSPGQGREKLFF

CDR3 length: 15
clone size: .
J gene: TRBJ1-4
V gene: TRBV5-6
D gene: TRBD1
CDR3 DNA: TGTGCCAGCAGCGGTTCGACAGGGCCTAATGAAAAACTGTTTTTT
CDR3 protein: CASSGSTGPNEKLFF

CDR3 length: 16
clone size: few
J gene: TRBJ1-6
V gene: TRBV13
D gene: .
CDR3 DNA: TGTGCCAGCAGCTTAGGGGCGGGGGGATATAATTCACCCCTCCACTTT
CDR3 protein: CASSLGAGGYNSPLHF

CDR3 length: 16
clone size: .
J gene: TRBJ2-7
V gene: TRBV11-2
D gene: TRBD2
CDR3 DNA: TGTGCCAGCAGCCCGCCCGGACTAGCGGGACAATACGAGCAGTACTTC
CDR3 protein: CASSPPGLAGQYEQYF

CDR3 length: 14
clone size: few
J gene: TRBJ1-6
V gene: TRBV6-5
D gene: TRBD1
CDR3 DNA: TGTGCCAGCAGTTACGACAGGGAATTTTCACCCCTCCACTTT
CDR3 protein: CASSYDREFSPLHF

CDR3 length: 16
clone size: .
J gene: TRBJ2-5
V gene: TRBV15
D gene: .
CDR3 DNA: TGTGCCACCAGCAGCCCTGGCGGGGGCCCCCAAGAGACCCAGTACTTC
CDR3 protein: CATSSPGGGPQETQYF

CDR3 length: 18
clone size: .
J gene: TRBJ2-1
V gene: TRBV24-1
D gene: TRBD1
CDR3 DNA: TGTGCCACCAGTAGCCCCCGACAGGCAGGGGGCCTCTACAATGAGCAGTTCTTC
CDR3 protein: CATSSPRQAGGLYNEQFF

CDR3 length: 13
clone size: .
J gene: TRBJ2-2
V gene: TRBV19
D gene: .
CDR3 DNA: TGTGCCAGCGGACAGTCGAACACCGGGGAGCTGTTTTTT
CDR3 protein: CASGQSNTGELFF